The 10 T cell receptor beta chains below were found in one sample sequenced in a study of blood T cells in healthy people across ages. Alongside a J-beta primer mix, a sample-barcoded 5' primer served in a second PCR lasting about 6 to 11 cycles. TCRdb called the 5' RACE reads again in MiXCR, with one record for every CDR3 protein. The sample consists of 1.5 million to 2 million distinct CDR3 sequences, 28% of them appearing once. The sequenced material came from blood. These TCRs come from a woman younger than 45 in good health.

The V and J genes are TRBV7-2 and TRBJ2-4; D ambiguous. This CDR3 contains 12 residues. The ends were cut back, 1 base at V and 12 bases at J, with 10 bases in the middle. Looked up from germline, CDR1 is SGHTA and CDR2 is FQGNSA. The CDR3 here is CASSLEARNQYF. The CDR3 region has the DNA TGTGCCAGCAGCTTAGAGGCTAGGAATCAGTACTTC.

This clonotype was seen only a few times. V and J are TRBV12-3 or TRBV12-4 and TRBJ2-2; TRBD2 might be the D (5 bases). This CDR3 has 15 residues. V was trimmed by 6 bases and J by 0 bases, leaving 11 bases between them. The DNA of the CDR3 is TGTGCCAGCAGCCAGCGGCACGCGAACACCGGGGAGCTGTTTTTT. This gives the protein CASSQRHANTGELFF.

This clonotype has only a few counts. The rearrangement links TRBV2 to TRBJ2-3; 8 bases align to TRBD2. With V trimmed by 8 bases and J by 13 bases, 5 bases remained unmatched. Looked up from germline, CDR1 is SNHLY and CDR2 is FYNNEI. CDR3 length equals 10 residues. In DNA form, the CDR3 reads TGTGCCAGCGGGACTAGTTGGGAGTATTTT. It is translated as CASGTSWEYF.

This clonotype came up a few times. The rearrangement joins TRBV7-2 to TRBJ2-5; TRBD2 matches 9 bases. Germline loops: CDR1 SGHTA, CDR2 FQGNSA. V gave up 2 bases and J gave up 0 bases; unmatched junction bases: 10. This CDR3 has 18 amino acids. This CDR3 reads CASSLLASGASYQETQYF. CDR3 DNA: TGTGCCAGCAGCTTACTTGCTAGCGGGGCTTCATACCAAGAGACCCAGTACTTC.

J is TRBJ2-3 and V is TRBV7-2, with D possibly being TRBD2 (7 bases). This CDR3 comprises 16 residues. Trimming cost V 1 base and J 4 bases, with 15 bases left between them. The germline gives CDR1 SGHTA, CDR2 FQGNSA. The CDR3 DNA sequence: TGTGCCAGCAGCTTAGTCTCGGTAGGGGGGGCAGATACGCAGTATTTT. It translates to CASSLVSVGGADTQYF.

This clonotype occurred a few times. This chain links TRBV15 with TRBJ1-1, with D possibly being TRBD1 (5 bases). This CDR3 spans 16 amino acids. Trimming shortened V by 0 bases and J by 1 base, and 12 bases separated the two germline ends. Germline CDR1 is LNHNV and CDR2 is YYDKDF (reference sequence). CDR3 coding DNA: TGTGCCACCAGCAGAGATCGGGGGAGCTGGAACACTGAAGCTTTCTTT. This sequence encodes CATSRDRGSWNTEAFF.

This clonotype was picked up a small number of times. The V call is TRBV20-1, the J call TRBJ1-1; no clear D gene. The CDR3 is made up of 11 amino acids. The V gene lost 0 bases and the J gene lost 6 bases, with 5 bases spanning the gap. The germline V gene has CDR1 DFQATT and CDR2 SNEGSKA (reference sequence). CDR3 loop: CSARDPAEAFF. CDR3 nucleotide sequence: TGCAGTGCTAGAGATCCCGCTGAAGCTTTCTTT.

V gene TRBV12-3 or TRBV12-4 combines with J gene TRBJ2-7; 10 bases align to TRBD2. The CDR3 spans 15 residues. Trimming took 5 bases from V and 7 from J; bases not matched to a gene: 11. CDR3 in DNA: TGTGCCAGCAGTGGCGGACTAGCGGCCTCTTTTGAGCAGTACTTC. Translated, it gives CASSGGLAASFEQYF.

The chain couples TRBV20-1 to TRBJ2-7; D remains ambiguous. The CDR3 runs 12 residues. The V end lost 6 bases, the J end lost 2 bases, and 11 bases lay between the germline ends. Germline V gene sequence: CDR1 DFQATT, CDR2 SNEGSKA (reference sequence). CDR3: CSATGPAYEQYF. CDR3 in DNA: TGCAGTGCCACTGGGCCCGCCTACGAGCAGTACTTC.

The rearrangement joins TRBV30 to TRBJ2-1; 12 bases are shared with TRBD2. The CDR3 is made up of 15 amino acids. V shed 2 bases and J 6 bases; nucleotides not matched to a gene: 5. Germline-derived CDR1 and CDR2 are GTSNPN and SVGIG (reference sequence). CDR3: CAWSHGLAGSNEQFF. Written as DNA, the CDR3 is TGTGCCTGGAGTCACGGACTAGCGGGAAGCAATGAGCAGTTCTTC.